The 26 T cell receptor beta chains given below trace back to one sample, sequenced in a study of a mutant IDH1 vaccine in newly diagnosed glioma. This table comes from immunoSEQ multiplex PCR, and its TCRdb copy is limited to in-frame clones, with some not included. The sample shows about 25,000 clones, roughly 93% of them seen only once. The time point denotes: baseline, week 1 (first vaccination visit). Treatment noted: pre-vaccination baseline after standard-of-care therapy. The specimen was PBMCs, collected from a glioma patient treated with radiotherapy, temozolomide or both. All receptors come from a man aged 40-55 years with glioma.

The gene calls are TRBV10-1 and TRBJ2-3, with unresolved D. Germline V lookup: CDR1 WNHNN, CDR2 SYGVQD (reference sequence). The V end lost 3 bases, the J end lost 5 bases, and 12 bases lay between the germline ends. The CDR3 totals 14 residues. Here the CDR3 reads CASSDPLSRDTQYF. As DNA, the CDR3 is TGCGCCAGCAGTGACCCCCTCTCCAGAGATACGCAGTATTTT.

This chain uses TRBV28 with TRBJ1-2, with 8 bases identical to TRBD1. Germline-derived CDR1 and CDR2 are MDHEN and SYDVKM. The CDR3 has 14 amino acids. J was trimmed by 7 bases and V by 6 bases; bases with no gene match: 10. The CDR3 spells CASSADRVPSGYTF. CDR3 bases: TGTGCCAGCAGCGCGGACAGGGTCCCAAGTGGCTACACCTTC.

The rearrangement uses TRBV5-1 and TRBJ2-2; D gene ambiguous. CDR3 length equals 12 residues. Germline CDR1 SGHRS, CDR2 YFSETQ. V gave up 1 base and J gave up 4 bases, with 2 bases separating them. CDR3 in amino acids: CASSLFTGELFF. CDR3 nucleotides: TGCGCCAGCAGCTTGTTCACCGGGGAGCTGTTTTTT. The full variable domain, completed using reference TRBV5-1 and TRBJ2-2, is KAGVTQTPRYLIKTRGQQVTLSCSPISGHRSVSWYQQTPGQGLQFLFEYFSETQRNKGNFPGRFSGRQFSNSRSEMNVSTLELGDSALYLCASSLFTGELFFGEGSRLTVL.

The chain employs TRBV7-3 and TRBJ2-7; 8 bases map to TRBD2. The CDR3 loop spans 15 amino acids. Germline V gives CDR1 SGHTA, CDR2 FQGTGA. The trim removed 2 bases at V and 2 bases at J, leaving 5 bases unmatched. The CDR3, as DNA: TGTGCCAGCAGCTTATACGGGGGGGAAACCTACGAGCAGTACTTC. Translation: CASSLYGGETYEQYF.

This clone was seen a single time. The rearrangement joins TRBV30 to TRBJ2-5; unclear D gene. This CDR3 comprises 12 residues. Looked up from germline, CDR1 is GTSNPN and CDR2 is SVGIG (reference sequence). Trimming stripped 5 bases from V and 2 bases from J, with 9 bases between. The CDR3 DNA follows: TGTGCCTGGGCATCGCGTCAAGAGACCCAGTACTTC. Protein product: CAWASRQETQYF.

V gene TRBV7-2 combines with J gene TRBJ2-7; a possible D gene is TRBD2 (6 bases). Germline V gene sequence: CDR1 SGHTA, CDR2 FQGNSA. The CDR3 is 13 residues long. Trimming pared 5 bases from V and 3 bases from J, leaving 11 bases between. The chain's CDR3 is CASSITSSYEQYF. CDR3 nucleotides: TGTGCCAGCAGCATAACTAGCAGCTACGAGCAGTACTTC. Complete variable domain (other parts from reference TRBV7-2 and TRBJ2-7): GAGVSQSPSNKVTEKGKDVELRCDPISGHTALYWYRQSLGQGLEFLIYFQGNSAPDKSGLPSDRFSAERTGGSVSTLTIQRTQQEDSAVYLCASSITSSYEQYFGPGTRLTVT.

Comment on this clone: A read error may produce the germline difference seen at one junction end. The rearrangement uses TRBV6-6 and TRBJ1-1; D is ambiguous. The V gene's germline CDR1 is MNHNY and CDR2 SVGAGI (reference sequence). The CDR3 covers 15 residues. The CDR3, as DNA: TGTGCCAGCAGTTACTATCGACCGACGAACGCTGAAGCTTTCTTT. Its translation is CASSYYRPTNAEAFF.

Comment on this clone: Germline and junction disagree at one end, which may indicate a read error. The gene calls are TRBV7-7 and TRBJ2-2; no clear D gene. The germline gives CDR1 SSHAT, CDR2 FNYEAQ (reference sequence). CDR3 size: 14 residues. CDR3 protein: CASRPDANTGELFF. CDR3 DNA sequence: TGTGCTAGCAGGCCGGACGCGAACACCGGGGAGCTGTTTTTT.

This chain joins TRBV15 and TRBJ1-4, with D possibly being TRBD1 (5 bases). Between the trimmed V and J ends, which lost 1 base and 12 bases, there was a span of 12 bases. Germline-derived CDR1 and CDR2 are LNHNV and YYDKDF (reference sequence). This CDR3 spans 13 amino acids. CDR3 DNA: TGTGCCACCAGCAGAGCCCTGGGGACGGAACTGTTTTTT. This encodes CATSRALGTELFF.

The gene calls are TRBV5-4 and TRBJ1-1; D may be TRBD1 (5 bases). In germline, CDR1 is SGHNT, CDR2 YYREEE (reference sequence). The CDR3 has 14 amino acids. Trimming removed 2 bases at V and 5 bases at J, with 13 bases between. The chain's CDR3 is CASSFREGETEAFF. In DNA, the CDR3 is TGTGCCAGCAGCTTCAGGGAAGGAGAAACTGAAGCTTTCTTT. Filled out from reference TRBV5-4 and TRBJ1-1, the complete variable domain reads ETGVTQSPTHLIKTRGQQVTLRCSSQSGHNTVSWYQQALGQGPQFIFQYYREEENGRGNFPPRFSGLQFPNYSSELNVNALELDDSALYLCASSFREGETEAFFGQGTRLTVV.

CDR3 sequence: CASSLRVYGELFF. The CDR3 nucleotides read TGTGCCAGCAGTCTCCGGGTTTACGGGGAGCTGTTTTTT. The rearrangement uses TRBV2 and TRBJ2-2; D remains unclear. V lost 5 bases to trimming and J lost 7 bases, with 11 bases between them. The CDR3 covers 13 residues. CDR1 is SNHLY, CDR2 FYNNEI, per germline.

J is TRBJ2-1 and V is TRBV5-6, with TRBD1 as a possible D gene (6 bases). V was pared by 2 bases and J by 0 bases, with 12 bases between. The CDR3 totals 16 residues. CDR1 SGHDT and CDR2 YYEEEE come from the germline V gene. The CDR3 protein is CASSFRTVSSYNEQFF. The DNA for the CDR3 is TGTGCCAGCAGCTTTCGGACAGTGAGCTCCTACAATGAGCAGTTCTTC. Full variable domain (missing parts from reference TRBV5-6 and TRBJ2-1): DAGVTQSPTHLIKTRGQQVTLRCSPKSGHDTVSWYQQALGQGPQFIFQYYEEEERQRGNFPDRFSGHQFPNYSSELNVNALLLGDSALYLCASSFRTVSSYNEQFFGPGTRLTVL.

The V and J genes are TRBV4-1 and TRBJ1-1; 8 nucleotides line up with TRBD1. The CDR3 is 17 residues long. Germline CDR1 reads MGHRA; CDR2 reads YSYEKL. V lost 4 bases to trimming and J lost 0 bases; unmatched junction nucleotides: 10. CDR3 DNA sequence: TGCGCCAGCAGCCTCCTCGGACAGGGCGATATGAACACTGAAGCTTTCTTT. This encodes CASSLLGQGDMNTEAFF.

The V and J genes are TRBV7-7 and TRBJ2-2; D is ambiguous. Trimming removed 5 bases from V and 4 bases from J, with 8 bases in between. The CDR3 consists of 13 residues. Per germline, CDR1 SSHAT and CDR2 FNYEAQ (reference sequence). CDR3 loop: CASSAIITGELFF. Here the CDR3 DNA reads TGTGCCAGCAGCGCGATCATCACCGGGGAGCTGTTTTTT. Full variable domain (remainder filled in from reference TRBV7-7 and TRBJ2-2): GAGVSQSPRYKVTKRGQDVTLRCDPISSHATLYWYQQALGQGPEFLTYFNYEAQPDKSGLPSDRFSAERPEGSISTLTIQRTEQRDSAMYRCASSAIITGELFFGEGSRLTVL.

The chain recombines TRBV19 with TRBJ2-5; TRBD2 aligns across 9 bases. Matching the DNA end better, TRBJ2-7 makes the J call doubtful. CDR1 is LNHDA, CDR2 SQIVND, per germline (reference sequence). The CDR3 sequence is 15 residues long. This chain's CDR3 is CASSGGTSQLNEQYF. DNA for the CDR3: TGTGCCAGTAGTGGGGGGACTAGCCAGCTCAACGAGCAGTACTTC.

V and J are TRBV6-4 and TRBJ2-1, with 9 bases lining up with TRBD2. This CDR3 region has 15 residues. CDR1 and CDR2 from the germline V gene are MRHNA and SNTAGT. Unmatched junction bases numbered 11, after V lost 6 bases and J lost 8 bases. The CDR3: CASRLNAGGRDEQFF. CDR3 nucleotides: TGTGCCAGCAGGCTCAATGCGGGGGGGCGGGATGAGCAGTTCTTC.

This chain connects TRBV29-1 to TRBJ1-1; perhaps TRBD1 as D (5 bases). This CDR3 spans 11 amino acids. Trimming removed 4 bases from V and 6 bases from J, with 9 bases in between. Germline V gene data show CDR1 as SQVTM and CDR2 as ANQGSEA. CDR3 sequence reads: CSVGDGAEAFF. CDR3 DNA sequence: TGCAGCGTTGGGGACGGGGCTGAAGCTTTCTTT.

The chain joins TRBV5-1 to TRBJ1-2; weak D call: TRBD1 (6 bases). The CDR3 is 14 amino acids. Germline V gene data show CDR1 as SGHRS and CDR2 as YFSETQ. V dropped 9 bases and J dropped 0 bases, with 15 bases sitting between them. CDR3 in amino acids: CATGDTQTNYGYTF. The CDR3 DNA follows: TGCGCCACCGGGGACACCCAAACTAACTATGGCTACACCTTC.

The chain has TRBV2 and TRBJ2-6; D tentatively reads TRBD1 or TRBD2 (5 bases each). Germline CDR1 and CDR2: SNHLY and FYNNEI. V was clipped by 11 bases and J by 1 base, with 15 bases between them. The CDR3 is 15 residues long. CDR3 sequence: CAFVDGGSGANVLTF. As DNA, the CDR3 is TGTGCCTTCGTGGATGGGGGATCTGGGGCCAACGTCCTGACTTTC. Using reference TRBV2 and TRBJ2-6 for the parts outside the CDR3, the full variable domain is EPEVTQTPSHQVTQMGQEVILRCVPISNHLYFYWYRQILGQKVEFLVSFYNNEISEKSEIFDDQFSVERPDGSNFTLKIRSTKLEDSAMYFCAFVDGGSGANVLTFGAGSRLTVL.

The chain is built from TRBV27 and TRBJ1-6; 9 bases match TRBD1. The J segment lost 6 bases and the V segment lost 6 bases, leaving 3 bases of the junction unmatched. The CDR3 consists of 14 residues. Germline-derived CDR1 and CDR2 are MNHEY and SMNVEV (reference sequence). Here the CDR3 reads CASSRTGANSPLHF. The CDR3 DNA follows: TGTGCCAGCAGCAGGACAGGGGCTAATTCACCCCTCCACTTT.

This clone was seen once. The rearrangement links TRBV7-9 to TRBJ1-2, with TRBD1 identical over 8 bases. Trimming took 5 bases from V and 8 from J; bases not matched to a gene: 1. This CDR3 has 11 amino acids. CDR1 is SEHNR and CDR2 is FQNEAQ in the germline V gene (reference sequence). DNA of the CDR3: TGTGCCAGCAGCCGGACAGGGGGCTACACCTTC. Amino acid sequence: CASSRTGGYTF. The full variable domain, in which reference TRBV7-9 and TRBJ1-2 provide the parts outside the CDR3, is DTGVSQNPRHKITKRGQNVTFRCDPISEHNRLYWYRQTLGQGPEFLTYFQNEAQLEKSRLLSDRFSAERPKGSFSTLEIQRTEQGDSAMYLCASSRTGGYTFGSGTRLTVV.

The rearrangement joins TRBV5-1 to TRBJ1-2; D unresolved. V gave up 0 bases and J gave up 3 bases, with 6 bases separating them. This CDR3 region has 13 residues. Germline assignment: CDR1 SGHRS and CDR2 YFSETQ. The DNA of the CDR3 is TGCGCCAGCAGCTTGGGACGGGACTATGGCTACACCTTC. The encoded protein is CASSLGRDYGYTF. The whole variable domain, remainder taken from reference TRBV5-1 and TRBJ1-2, is KAGVTQTPRYLIKTRGQQVTLSCSPISGHRSVSWYQQTPGQGLQFLFEYFSETQRNKGNFPGRFSGRQFSNSRSEMNVSTLELGDSALYLCASSLGRDYGYTFGSGTRLTVV.

The rearrangement links TRBV19 to TRBJ1-1; TRBD1 matches at 7 bases. The J segment lost 2 bases and the V segment lost 9 bases, leaving 3 bases of the junction unmatched. Germline CDR1 and CDR2: LNHDA and SQIVND (reference sequence). The length of the CDR3 is 12 residues. The CDR3 sequence is CASGQANTEAFF. The CDR3 DNA reads TGTGCCAGCGGACAGGCCAACACTGAAGCTTTCTTT.

The chain links TRBV5-1 to TRBJ2-2, with 14 nucleotides matching TRBD2. V gave up 3 bases and J gave up 0 bases; unmatched junction bases: 4. This CDR3 is 18 amino acids long. Germline V gene sequence: CDR1 SGHRS, CDR2 YFSETQ. Here the CDR3 reads CASSWGLAGAANTGELFF. In DNA form, the CDR3 reads TGCGCCAGCAGCTGGGGACTAGCGGGAGCCGCGAACACCGGGGAGCTGTTTTTT.

CDR3 residues: CASSARTPGSGELFF. The CDR3 DNA follows: TGTGCCAGCAGCGCAAGGACACCCGGTTCCGGGGAGCTGTTTTTT. The genes are TRBV21-1 and TRBJ2-2; TRBD1, the table's D call, was not compared with the DNA. TRBV21-1 is deemed a pseudogene. This CDR3 comprises 15 residues.

The chain joins TRBV4-1 to TRBJ1-3; D possibly corresponds to TRBD1 (6 bases). Germline V gene lookup returns CDR1 MGHRA and CDR2 YSYEKL. This CDR3 is 17 amino acids long. V dropped 0 bases and J dropped 3 bases, with 15 bases sitting between them. Here the CDR3 reads CASSQDLGGSGGNTIYF. CDR3 nucleotides: TGCGCCAGCAGCCAAGATTTGGGGGGCAGTGGTGGAAACACCATATATTTT.